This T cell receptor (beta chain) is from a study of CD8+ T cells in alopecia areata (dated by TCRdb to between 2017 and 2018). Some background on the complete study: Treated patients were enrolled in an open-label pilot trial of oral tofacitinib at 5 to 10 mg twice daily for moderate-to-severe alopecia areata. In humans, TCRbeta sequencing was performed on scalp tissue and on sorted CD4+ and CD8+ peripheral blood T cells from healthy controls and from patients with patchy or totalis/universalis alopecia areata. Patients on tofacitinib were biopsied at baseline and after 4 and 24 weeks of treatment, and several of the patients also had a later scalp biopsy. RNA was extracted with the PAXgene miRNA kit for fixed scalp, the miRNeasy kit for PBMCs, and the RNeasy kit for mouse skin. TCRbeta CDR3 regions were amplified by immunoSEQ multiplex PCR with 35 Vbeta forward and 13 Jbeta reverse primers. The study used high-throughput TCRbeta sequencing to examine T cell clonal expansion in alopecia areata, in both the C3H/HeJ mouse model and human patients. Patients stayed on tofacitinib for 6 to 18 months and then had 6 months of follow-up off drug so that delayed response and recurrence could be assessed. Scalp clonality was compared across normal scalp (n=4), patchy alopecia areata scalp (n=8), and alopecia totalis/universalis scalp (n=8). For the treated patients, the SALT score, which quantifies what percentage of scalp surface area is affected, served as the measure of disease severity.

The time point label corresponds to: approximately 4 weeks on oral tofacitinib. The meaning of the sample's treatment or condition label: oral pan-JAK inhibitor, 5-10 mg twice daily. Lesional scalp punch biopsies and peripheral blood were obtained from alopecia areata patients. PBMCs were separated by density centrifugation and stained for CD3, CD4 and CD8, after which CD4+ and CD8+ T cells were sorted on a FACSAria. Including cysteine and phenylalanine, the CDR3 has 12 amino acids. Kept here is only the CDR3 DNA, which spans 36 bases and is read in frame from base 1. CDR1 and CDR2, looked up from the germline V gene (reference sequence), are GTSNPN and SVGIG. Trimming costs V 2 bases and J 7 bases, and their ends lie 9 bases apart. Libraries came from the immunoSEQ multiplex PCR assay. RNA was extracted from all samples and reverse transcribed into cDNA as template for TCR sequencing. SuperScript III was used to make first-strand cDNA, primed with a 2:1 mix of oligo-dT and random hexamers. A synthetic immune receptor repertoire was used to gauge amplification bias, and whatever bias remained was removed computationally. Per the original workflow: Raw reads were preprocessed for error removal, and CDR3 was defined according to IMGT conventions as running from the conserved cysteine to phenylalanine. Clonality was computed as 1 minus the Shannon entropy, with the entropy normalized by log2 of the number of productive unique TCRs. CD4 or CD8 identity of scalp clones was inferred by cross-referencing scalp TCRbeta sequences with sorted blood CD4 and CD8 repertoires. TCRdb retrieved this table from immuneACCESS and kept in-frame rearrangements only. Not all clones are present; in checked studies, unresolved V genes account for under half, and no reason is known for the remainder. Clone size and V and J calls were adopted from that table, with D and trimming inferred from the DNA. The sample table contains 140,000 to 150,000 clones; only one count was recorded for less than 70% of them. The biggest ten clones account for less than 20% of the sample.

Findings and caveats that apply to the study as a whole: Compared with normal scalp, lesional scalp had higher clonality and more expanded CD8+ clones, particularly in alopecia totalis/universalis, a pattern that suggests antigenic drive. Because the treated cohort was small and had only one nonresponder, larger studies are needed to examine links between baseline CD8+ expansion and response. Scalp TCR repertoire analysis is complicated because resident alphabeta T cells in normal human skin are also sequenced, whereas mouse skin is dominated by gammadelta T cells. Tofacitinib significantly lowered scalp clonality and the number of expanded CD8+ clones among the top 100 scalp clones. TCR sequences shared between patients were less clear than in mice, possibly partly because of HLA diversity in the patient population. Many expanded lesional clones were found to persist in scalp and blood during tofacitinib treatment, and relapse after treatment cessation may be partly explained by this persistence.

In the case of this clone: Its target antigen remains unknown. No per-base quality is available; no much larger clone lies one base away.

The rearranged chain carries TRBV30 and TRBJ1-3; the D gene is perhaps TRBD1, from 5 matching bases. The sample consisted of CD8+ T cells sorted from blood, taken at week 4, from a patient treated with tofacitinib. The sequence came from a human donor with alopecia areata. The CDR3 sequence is CAWSWDSNTIYF. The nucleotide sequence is TGTGCCTGGAGTTGGGACTCGAACACCATATATTTT.